The 26 T cell receptor beta chains below were found in one sample sequenced in a study of shared clonotypes between healthy human individuals. Assay: immunoSEQ multiplex PCR; the TCRdb copy retains only in-frame clones and omits some. The sample has about 600,000 clones, roughly 98% seen once. CD45RO-negative CD8 cells positively selected for CCR7 made up the naive population, which excluded terminally differentiated effector memory CD45RA+ cells. Input material: naive CD8+ T cells sorted from blood. The source of these receptors is a young man in good health.

The CDR3 region has the DNA TGTGCCAGCAGCCAGACGCCCTACGAGCAGTACTTC. Translation: CASSQTPYEQYF. The rearrangement links TRBV5-4 to TRBJ2-7, with D unresolved. V shed 4 bases and J shed 2 bases, with 7 bases lying between them. The CDR3 has 12 residues. Germline loops: CDR1 SGHNT, CDR2 YYREEE (reference sequence).

The chain joins TRBV7-9 to TRBJ2-7, with unresolved D. In germline, CDR1 is SEHNR, CDR2 FQNEAQ (reference sequence). V lost 6 bases and J 0 bases, leaving 12 bases between the germline ends. CDR3 size: 14 residues. CDR3 in amino acids: CASRPRANSYEQYF. In DNA, the CDR3 is TGTGCCAGCAGGCCACGCGCTAACTCCTACGAGCAGTACTTC.

The genes are TRBV12-5 and TRBJ2-5; 10 bases align to TRBD2. This CDR3 comprises 14 residues. V dropped 8 bases and J dropped 0; count of bases not matched to a gene: 3. Germline values: CDR1 LGHNT, CDR2 FRNRAP. CDR3 loop: CASSGLADQETQYF. The CDR3 region has the DNA TGTGCTAGTTCCGGACTAGCGGACCAAGAGACCCAGTACTTC.

The chain combines TRBV28 with TRBJ2-5; TRBD2 is a possible D gene (5 bases). Trimming cost V 6 bases and J 2 bases, with 10 bases left between them. In germline, CDR1 is MDHEN, CDR2 SYDVKM. The CDR3 has 13 amino acids. The CDR3 DNA is TGTGCCAGCAGCTCACGGGGTCAAGAGACCCAGTACTTC. Its translation is CASSSRGQETQYF.

The V and J genes are TRBV27 and TRBJ2-2, with D hard to call. This CDR3 is built from 12 residues. Germline V gene sequence: CDR1 MNHEY, CDR2 SMNVEV (reference sequence). Trimming pared 5 bases from V and 11 bases from J, leaving 12 bases between. CDR3 in DNA: TGTGCCAGCAGTCCTGATGTCCTAGAGCTGTTTTTT. It yields the protein CASSPDVLELFF.

The chain carries TRBV25-1 and TRBJ2-7, with D tentatively TRBD1 (6 bases). The V end lost 3 bases, the J end lost 2 bases, and 14 bases lay between the germline ends. Germline V gene sequence: CDR1 MGHDK, CDR2 SYGVNS. The CDR3 spans 15 residues. The CDR3 sequence: CASSDYRDITYEQYF. Written as DNA, the CDR3 is TGTGCCAGCAGTGACTACCGGGACATAACCTACGAGCAGTACTTC.

The chain links TRBV19 to TRBJ2-1; D unresolved. The V gene lost 5 bases and the J gene lost 5 bases, with 13 bases spanning the gap. The germline gives CDR1 LNHDA, CDR2 SQIVND (reference sequence). The CDR3 is made up of 14 amino acids. CDR3 sequence: CASSPVSADNEQFF. Written as DNA, the CDR3 is TGTGCCAGTAGTCCCGTTTCTGCAGACAATGAGCAGTTCTTC.

Turning to this clone: This sample includes further DNA sequences coding for the same CDR3. The genes are TRBV7-9 and TRBJ2-7; D not resolved. Per the germline V gene, CDR1 is SEHNR and CDR2 is FQNEAQ (reference sequence). Trimming took 0 bases from V and 6 from J, leaving 6 bases between them. The CDR3 extends over 12 amino acids. The CDR3 loop reads CASSLAGLEQYF. The DNA for the CDR3 is TGTGCCAGCAGCTTAGCGGGCCTCGAGCAGTACTTC.

This chain joins TRBV6-5 and TRBJ2-7; TRBD1 is a possible D gene (5 bases). The CDR3 extends over 11 amino acids. V was pared by 5 bases and J by 5 bases, with 7 bases between. Germline assignment: CDR1 MNHEY and CDR2 SVGAGI. CDR3 nucleotide sequence: TGTGCCAGCAGTCAGGGAAACGAGCAGTACTTC. Translating it yields CASSQGNEQYF.

V is TRBV7-9 and J is TRBJ2-7; perhaps TRBD1 as D (5 bases). Trimming shortened V by 4 bases and J by 4 bases, and 17 bases separated the two germline ends. CDR1 SEHNR and CDR2 FQNEAQ come from the germline V gene (reference sequence). CDR3 length: 15 amino acids. The CDR3 region is CASSSYWGRDYEQYF. CDR3 DNA: TGTGCCAGCAGCTCGTACTGGGGCAGGGATTACGAGCAGTACTTC.

The CDR3: CAISAVTGAYEQYF. The DNA of the CDR3 is TGTGCCATCAGTGCAGTGACAGGGGCCTACGAGCAGTACTTC. The chain employs TRBV10-3 and TRBJ2-7, with TRBD1 matching over 8 bases. V shed 4 bases and J 2 bases; nucleotides not matched to a gene: 4. This CDR3 has 14 residues. CDR1 ENHRY and CDR2 SYGVKD come from the germline V gene.

The genes are TRBV9 and TRBJ2-5, with 9 bases identical to TRBD1. Germline trimming cut 3 bases from V and 5 bases from J; bases unmatched to any gene: 5. From germline, CDR1 is SGDLS and CDR2 YYNGEE. The CDR3 contains 14 residues. The CDR3 coding sequence is TGTGCCAGCAGCGCCTGGGACAGGGATGAGACCCAGTACTTC. Its translation: CASSAWDRDETQYF.

The CDR3 is CASSLSRASGFGAYNEQFF. The CDR3 DNA reads TGTGCCAGCAGTTTATCGCGGGCTAGCGGGTTCGGCGCCTACAATGAGCAGTTCTTC. V is TRBV27 and J is TRBJ2-1, with 8 bases matching TRBD2. The CDR3 is 19 residues long. Germline V CDR1 and CDR2: MNHEY, SMNVEV (reference sequence). V was clipped by 0 bases and J by 2 bases; unmatched bases: 12.

Only one count was recorded for this clone. The V call is TRBV7-9, the J call TRBJ2-7; D is possibly TRBD1 or TRBD2 (6 bases each). Germline V lookup: CDR1 SEHNR, CDR2 FQNEAQ (reference sequence). This CDR3 comprises 14 residues. V lost 8 bases and J 4 bases, leaving 18 bases between the germline ends. CDR3 DNA sequence: TGTGCCAGCTCAGGGGACTTAGGGGTTTACGAGCAGTACTTC. Its translation is CASSGDLGVYEQYF. Full variable domain (outside the CDR3, taken from reference TRBV7-9 and TRBJ2-7): DTGVSQNPRHKITKRGQNVTFRCDPISEHNRLYWYRQTLGQGPEFLTYFQNEAQLEKSRLLSDRFSAERPKGSFSTLEIQRTEQGDSAMYLCASSGDLGVYEQYFGPGTRLTVT.

This clone was found once. The chain carries TRBV7-9 and TRBJ2-7; 14 positions match TRBD2. Per germline, CDR1 SEHNR and CDR2 FQNEAQ (reference sequence). J was trimmed by 0 bases and V by 8 bases; bases with no gene match: 3. The CDR3 has 15 amino acids. The CDR3 here is CASGGTSGSSYEQYF. The CDR3, as DNA: TGTGCCAGCGGGGGGACTAGCGGGAGCTCCTACGAGCAGTACTTC.

This chain links TRBV5-1 with TRBJ1-4; 7 nucleotides match TRBD1. V lost 2 bases and J lost 3; bases outside the gene matches: 1. Per germline, CDR1 SGHRS and CDR2 YFSETQ. This CDR3 contains 14 residues. Here the CDR3 DNA reads TGCGCCAGCAGCTTCGACAGGGCTAATGAAAAACTGTTTTTT. Its protein product is CASSFDRANEKLFF.

This chain links TRBV29-1 with TRBJ2-1; the match to TRBD2 covers 13 bases. The CDR3 loop spans 15 amino acids. Germline assignment: CDR1 SQVTM and CDR2 ANQGSEA. The J segment lost 7 bases and the V segment lost 3 bases, leaving 6 bases of the junction unmatched. CDR3 in DNA: TGCAGCGTTGAGGGACTAGCGGGAATTACAAATGAGCAGTTCTTC. Translated: CSVEGLAGITNEQFF.

This clone was recorded only once. The chain has TRBV6-5 and TRBJ2-1, with 11 bases fitting TRBD2. The CDR3 sequence is 16 residues long. The germline CDR1 and CDR2 sequences are MNHEY and SVGAGI. The junction had 6 bases not matched to a gene; V was cut back by 2 bases and J by 6 bases. DNA for the CDR3: TGTGCCAGCAGTTACCGTCTAGCGGGAGGTGGCAATGAGCAGTTCTTC. It yields the protein CASSYRLAGGGNEQFF.

This chain connects TRBV5-6 to TRBJ2-1; 7 bases align to TRBD2. Germline CDR1 SGHDT, CDR2 YYEEEE. CDR3 size: 14 residues. Unmatched junction bases numbered 0, after V lost 3 bases and J lost 0 bases. In DNA form, the CDR3 reads TGTGCCAGCAGCTCGGGGGGCTCCTACAATGAGCAGTTCTTC. Encoded protein: CASSSGGSYNEQFF.

This clone is a singleton in its sample. The chain recombines TRBV27 with TRBJ1-4; D may be TRBD1 (6 bases). The germline CDR1 and CDR2 sequences are MNHEY and SMNVEV (reference sequence). V was trimmed by 5 bases and J by 8 bases, leaving 18 bases between them. CDR3 size: 15 residues. The chain's CDR3 is CASSAHREGGEKLFF. DNA for the CDR3: TGTGCCAGCAGTGCCCACAGGGAAGGTGGCGAAAAACTGTTTTTT.

The CDR3 reads CATSRDRIDEQFF. CDR3 DNA sequence: TGTGCCACCAGCAGGGACAGGATCGATGAGCAGTTCTTC. This chain uses TRBV15 with TRBJ2-1; 7 positions match TRBD1. V dropped 3 bases and J dropped 8; count of bases not matched to a gene: 4. Germline V CDR1 and CDR2: LNHNV, YYDKDF (reference sequence). The CDR3 spans 13 residues.

In DNA form, the CDR3 reads TGTGCCAGCAGCTTGGGGCAGGCTCTACAAGAGACCCAGTACTTC. Translated, it gives CASSLGQALQETQYF. The J gene is TRBJ2-5, the V gene TRBV7-9, with TRBD1 as a possible D gene (5 bases). V shed 3 bases and J shed 2 bases, with 13 bases lying between them. Germline CDR1 and CDR2: SEHNR and FQNEAQ (reference sequence). The CDR3 is made up of 15 amino acids.

The chain is built from TRBV7-8 and TRBJ2-7; 12 positions agree with TRBD2. V lost 5 bases to trimming and J lost 1 base; unmatched junction nucleotides: 3. Germline values: CDR1 SGHVS, CDR2 FQNEAQ. The CDR3 loop spans 15 amino acids. The CDR3 nucleotides are TGTGCCAGCAGCCTCGGGACTAGCGGGTCCTACGAGCAGTACTTC. Its protein is CASSLGTSGSYEQYF. The complete variable domain, with remaining parts taken from reference TRBV7-8 and TRBJ2-7, reads GAGVSQSPRYKVAKRGQDVALRCDPISGHVSLFWYQQALGQGPEFLTYFQNEAQLDKSGLPSDRFFAERPEGSVSTLKIQRTQQEDSAVYLCASSLGTSGSYEQYFGPGTRLTVT.

J is TRBJ2-1 and V is TRBV11-1; 10 bases are shared with TRBD2. The CDR3 consists of 16 residues. Trimming cost V 0 bases and J 5 bases; bases outside gene matches: 4. Germline values: CDR1 SGHAT, CDR2 FQDESV (reference sequence). CDR3 region: CASSLALAGANNEQFF. CDR3 sequence (DNA): TGTGCCAGCAGCTTAGCCCTAGCGGGAGCGAACAATGAGCAGTTCTTC.

The chain has TRBV7-9 and TRBJ1-1; D is possibly TRBD1 (5 bases). Germline V lookup: CDR1 SEHNR, CDR2 FQNEAQ (reference sequence). This CDR3 comprises 14 residues. V lost 5 bases and J lost 2, with 12 bases in between. CDR3 sequence reads: CASSPRDLNTEAFF. CDR3 bases: TGTGCCAGCAGCCCCCGGGACTTAAACACTGAAGCTTTCTTT.

Note on this clone: One base away lies a much larger clone, so this may be a sequencing read error. CDR3 DNA sequence: TGTGCCAGCAGTTCCTTCTACGAGCAGTACTTC. It codes for CASSSFYEQYF. The chain has TRBV11-2 and TRBJ2-7; the D is unclear. Per the germline V gene, CDR1 is SGHAT and CDR2 is FQNNGV. V shed 6 bases and J shed 3 bases, with 6 bases lying between them. The CDR3 sequence is 11 residues long.